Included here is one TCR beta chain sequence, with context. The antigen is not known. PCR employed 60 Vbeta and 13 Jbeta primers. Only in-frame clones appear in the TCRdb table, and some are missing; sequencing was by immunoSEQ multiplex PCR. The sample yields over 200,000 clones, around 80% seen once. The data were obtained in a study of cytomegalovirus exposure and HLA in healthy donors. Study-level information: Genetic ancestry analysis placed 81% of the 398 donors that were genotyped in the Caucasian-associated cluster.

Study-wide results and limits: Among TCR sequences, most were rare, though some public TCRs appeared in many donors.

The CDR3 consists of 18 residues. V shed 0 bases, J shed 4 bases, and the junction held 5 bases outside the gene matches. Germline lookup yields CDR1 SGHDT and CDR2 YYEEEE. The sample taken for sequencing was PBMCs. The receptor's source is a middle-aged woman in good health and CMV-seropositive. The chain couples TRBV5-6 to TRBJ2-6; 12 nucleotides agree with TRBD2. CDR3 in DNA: TGTGCCAGCAGCTTGGGACTAGCGGGAGAGTGGGGGGCCAACGTCCTGACTTTC. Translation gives CASSLGLAGEWGANVLTF. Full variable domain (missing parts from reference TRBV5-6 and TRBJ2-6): DAGVTQSPTHLIKTRGQQVTLRCSPKSGHDTVSWYQQALGQGPQFIFQYYEEEERQRGNFPDRFSGHQFPNYSSELNVNALLLGDSALYLCASSLGLAGEWGANVLTFGAGSRLTVL.